The clone carrying this T cell receptor (beta chain) was detected many times. What it recognizes is unknown. Each single cDNA molecule received a unique molecular identifier. One entry per CDR3 protein, called by TCRdb with MiXCR from the 5' RACE reads. Here the sample spans 75,000 to 100,000 distinct CDR3 sequences, roughly 15% being singletons. This entry comes from a study of early T cells in non-severe SARS-CoV-2 infection. Whole-study context: Investigators sequenced bulk RNA drawn from unsorted whole blood, and chains remained unpaired. Regarding the study as a whole: Lookups in VDJdb leaned toward anti-spike CD8 responses and missed private and CD4 specificities.

The CDR3 has 12 residues. CDR1 is DFQATT, CDR2 SNEGSKA, per germline (reference sequence). Trimming took 2 bases from V and 9 from J, leaving 13 bases between them. The TCR sequence derives from an adult who was a healthcare worker with PCR-confirmed SARS-CoV-2 infection or an uninfected control (not recorded which). Source material: whole blood. The rearrangement links TRBV20-1 to TRBJ2-5; TRBD2 might be the D (5 bases). The CDR3 DNA follows: TGCAGTGCTAGACGCGGGCCCGAGGCCCAGTACTTC. This translates into CSARRGPEAQYF.